This entry is about one T cell receptor (beta chain). This clone may be a read error of a much larger clone one base away. This specimen comes from a study of T cells after yellow fever vaccination. TCRdb redid the calling of the 5' RACE reads with MiXCR, one entry per CDR3 protein. The sample records about 45,000 distinct CDR3 sequences, roughly 7% being singletons. The CDR3 totals 12 residues. Germline CDR1 LNHNV, CDR2 YYDKDF (reference sequence). This receptor was taken from a man aged 30 to 39 who received the YFV17D yellow fever vaccine. The V call is TRBV15, the J call TRBJ2-3; tentatively, D is TRBD2 (5 bases). The sequences come from CD8+ T cells not binding an NS4B(214-222) dextramer, sorted from PBMCs, collected 45 days after the yellow fever booster vaccination. CDR3 in amino acids: CAASISSRKQYF. In DNA, the CDR3 is TGTGCCGCCAGCATATCTAGCCGCAAGCAGTATTTT.